These 4 T cell receptor beta chains originate from one sample sequenced in a study of blood T cell repertoires in COVID-19. Using immunoSEQ multiplex PCR, the repertoire was profiled, and TCRdb retains in-frame clones only, with some absent. The data show some 190,000 clones, 84% seen once. Sequencing used peripheral blood. These receptor sequences come from a human donor in a cohort sampled during active COVID-19.

The V gene is TRBV2, the J gene TRBJ2-1; 7 nucleotides match TRBD1. This CDR3 region has 14 residues. V gave up 8 bases and J gave up 6 bases; unmatched junction bases: 10. From germline, CDR1 is SNHLY and CDR2 FYNNEI. The chain's CDR3 is CASSGDRAVNEQFF. The CDR3, as DNA: TGTGCCAGCTCAGGAGACAGGGCGGTCAATGAGCAGTTCTTC.

The rearrangement links TRBV14 to TRBJ2-5, with no clear D. This CDR3 region has 12 residues. In germline, CDR1 is SGHDN, CDR2 FVKESK. The V and J ends lost 2 bases and 5 bases respectively, with 6 bases between them. CDR3 region: CASSQNTETQYF. Written as DNA, the CDR3 is TGTGCCAGCAGCCAAAACACCGAGACCCAGTACTTC.

The rearrangement joins TRBV29-1 to TRBJ2-3; the match to TRBD2 covers 7 bases. Germline CDR1 and CDR2: SQVTM and ANQGSEA. CDR3 length: 15 residues. V gave up 3 bases and J gave up 2 bases; unmatched junction bases: 8. DNA of the CDR3: TGCAGCGTTGATAGCCCTAGCGGAACCACAGATACGCAGTATTTT. Translating it yields CSVDSPSGTTDTQYF.

V is TRBV28 and J is TRBJ2-4; D is unclear. The CDR3 totals 12 residues. From germline, CDR1 is MDHEN and CDR2 SYDVKM. The germline V and J ends were trimmed by 2 bases and 5 bases, with 4 bases remaining between them. The CDR3, as DNA: TGTGCCAGCAGTTTACGGGAAAACATTCAGTACTTC. Amino acid sequence: CASSLRENIQYF.